A single T cell receptor beta chain is shown here with its context. Its antigen remains unidentified. Controls came from buffy coats of healthy blood donors. These data are taken from a study of STAT5B mutations in CD4+ large granular lymphocyte leukemia. Produced via immunoSEQ multiplex PCR; TCRdb's table is partial and in-frame only. The sample yields roughly 48,000 clones, roughly 70% seen once. Broader study findings: CD4-sorted patient repertoires seemed more clonal than healthy CD4+ repertoires. TRBV06-family usage was enriched in top patient clones (8/27) versus controls (2/35). About 26% of private leukemic clonotypes occurred rarely in other patients' non-leukemic repertoires.

The germline CDR1 and CDR2 sequences are SGHTS and YDEGEE. This CDR3 comprises 13 residues. The ends were cut back, 5 bases at V and 5 bases at J, with 10 bases in the middle. Sequenced sample: CD4+ T cells from blood buffy coats. This TCR derives from a human donor in good health. The chain links TRBV5-8 to TRBJ2-2; D remains unclear. This CDR3 is CASSSGWTGELFF. In DNA form, the CDR3 reads TGTGCCAGCAGTTCCGGGTGGACCGGGGAGCTGTTTTTT.